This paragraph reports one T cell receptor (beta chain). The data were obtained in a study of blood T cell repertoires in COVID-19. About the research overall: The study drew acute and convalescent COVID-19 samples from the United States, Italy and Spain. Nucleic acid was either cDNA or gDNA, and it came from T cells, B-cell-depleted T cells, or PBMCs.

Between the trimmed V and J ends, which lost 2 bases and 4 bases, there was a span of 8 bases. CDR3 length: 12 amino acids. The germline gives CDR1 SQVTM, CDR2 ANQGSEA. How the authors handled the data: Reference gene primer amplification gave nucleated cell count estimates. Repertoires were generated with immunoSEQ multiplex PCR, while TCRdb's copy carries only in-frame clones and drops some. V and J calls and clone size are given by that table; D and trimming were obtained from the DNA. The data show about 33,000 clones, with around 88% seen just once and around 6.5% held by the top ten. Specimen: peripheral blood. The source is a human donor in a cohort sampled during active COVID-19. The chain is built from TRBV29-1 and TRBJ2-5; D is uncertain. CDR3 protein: CSVEIARETQYF. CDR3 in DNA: TGCAGCGTTGAAATCGCTAGAGAGACCCAGTACTTC.